The 16 T cell receptor beta chains given below trace back to one sample, sequenced in a study of tumor-infiltrating lymphocytes in primary liver carcinoma. From roughly 0.55 ug of total RNA, TCR beta-specific cDNA was reverse-transcribed using a constant-region primer. A slightly modified ARM-PCR protocol with three nested multiplex PCR rounds produced these TCR beta libraries. Researchers ran the first two PCR rounds for approximately 9 cycles each with TRBV1-TRBV30 forward primers and a C-beta reverse primer. MiXCR, applied by TCRdb to the multiplex PCR reads, yields one record per CDR3 protein. Here the sample spans 150,000 to 200,000 distinct CDR3 sequences, 85% being singletons. Co-extracted RNA and DNA came from roughly 20-30 mg of unsorted bulk tissue. The sequenced material came from tumor tissue from primary liver carcinoma. Receptors were obtained from a man aged 40-50 years with primary liver carcinoma and hepatitis B virus infection.

CDR3 sequence (DNA): TGTGCCATTGCCGGGAGGAGAAATGAGCAGTTCTTC. This gives the protein CAIAGRRNEQFF. The chain uses TRBV12-3 or TRBV12-4 and TRBJ2-1; TRBD2 matches 7 bases. The CDR3 spans 12 residues. Trimming removed 10 bases from V and 7 bases from J; junction bases left unmatched: 7.

The chain recombines TRBV2 with TRBJ1-4, with 11 positions matching TRBD1. The CDR3 consists of 15 residues. The trim removed 7 bases at V and 4 bases at J, leaving 5 bases unmatched. In germline, CDR1 is SNHLY, CDR2 FYNNEI. This CDR3 is CASKGQGEGNEKLFF. The CDR3 bases are TGTGCCAGCAAGGGACAGGGGGAGGGTAATGAAAAACTGTTTTTT.

A word on this clonotype: A single base separates this from a much larger clone, so it may be a read error. The chain has TRBV28 and TRBJ2-7; 10 bases map to TRBD1. In germline, CDR1 is MDHEN, CDR2 SYDVKM. The CDR3 runs to 14 residues. Trimming took 8 bases from V and 8 from J; bases not matched to a gene: 12. Here the CDR3 reads CASGSRDRGRQQYF. DNA of the CDR3: TGTGCCAGCGGTTCCCGGGACAGGGGTCGCCAGCAGTACTTC.

Comments on this clonotype: Since no conserved phenylalanine or tryptophan closes the CDR3, a read error is the likely cause. The chain recombines TRBV6-1 with TRBJ2-2; no reliable D call. This CDR3 has 13 amino acids. Germline loops: CDR1 MNHNS, CDR2 SASEGT. V was clipped by 5 bases and J by 4 bases, with 8 bases between them. In nucleotides, the CDR3 is TGTGCCAGCAGTCGGGCTTTCACCGGGGAGCTGTTTATT. Protein product: CASSRAFTGELFI.

This clonotype appeared once. The chain has TRBV6-5 and TRBJ2-3; TRBD2 might be the D (5 bases). The germline CDR1 and CDR2 sequences are MNHEY and SVGAGI. CDR3 size: 13 residues. CDR3 coding DNA: TGTGCTTGCAGTCAGAGGGTCGGTGATACGCAGTATTTT. Protein sequence: CACSQRVGDTQYF.

To note about this clonotype: The junction differs from germline at one of its ends, possibly a read error. The CDR3 bases are TGTGTCAGCAGTAGGGGGGGAGAGACCCAGTACTTC. Protein: CVSSRGGETQYF. The rearrangement links TRBV6-5 to TRBJ2-5, with D perhaps TRBD2 (7 bases). Germline CDR1 MNHEY, CDR2 SVGAGI. This CDR3 comprises 12 residues.

Details on this clonotype: The CDR3 ends on some other residue instead of the conserved phenylalanine or tryptophan, so this is likely a read error. The V call is TRBV5-4, the J call TRBJ2-7; the match to TRBD1 covers 9 bases. The length of the CDR3 is 16 residues. Looked up from germline, CDR1 is SGHNT and CDR2 is YYREEE (reference sequence). V dropped 1 base and J dropped 7; count of bases not matched to a gene: 12. The chain's CDR3 is CASSLCPGTGRYEQYL. The CDR3 nucleotides are TGTGCCAGCAGCTTGTGCCCCGGGACAGGGAGATATGAGCAGTACTTA.

The CDR3 DNA follows: TGTGCCAGCAGTTTACCCCCAGGGCGAGGCAATCAACACCAGCATTTT. Translation: CASSLPPGRGNQHQHF. This chain connects TRBV28 to TRBJ1-5; a possible D gene is TRBD1 (5 bases). In germline, CDR1 is MDHEN, CDR2 SYDVKM. Trimming shortened V by 2 bases and J by 12 bases, and 23 bases separated the two germline ends. The CDR3 contains 16 residues.

This clonotype was seen a single time. This chain connects TRBV10-3 to TRBJ2-3, with D maybe TRBD2 (5 bases). The CDR3 is 15 residues long. V shed 4 bases and J shed 15 bases, with 26 bases lying between them. From germline, CDR1 is ENHRY and CDR2 SYGVKD. The CDR3 region is CAISAGRRRTDRQYF. The CDR3 nucleotides read TGTGCCATCAGTGCTGGCAGGAGGCGCACAGATAGGCAATATTTT.

On this clonotype itself: This may stem from a read error, because a much larger clone lies one nucleotide away. The chain joins TRBV5-1 to TRBJ1-2, with D unresolved. The CDR3 sequence is 15 residues long. CDR1 is SGHRS and CDR2 is YFSETQ in the germline V gene. CDR3 region: CTSSLESGELHGYTF. The CDR3 DNA reads TGCACCAGCAGCTTGGAATCCGGGGAACTTCATGGCTACACCTTC.

This clonotype came up many times. The chain recombines TRBV29-1 with TRBJ2-5; D unresolved. CDR3 length equals 12 residues. With 6 bases removed from V and 5 bases from J, the gap between germline ends came to 13 bases. The germline CDR1 and CDR2 sequences are SQVTM and ANQGSEA. CDR3 sequence: CSVLLQSETQYF. DNA of the CDR3: TGCAGCGTCCTCCTCCAATCGGAGACCCAGTACTTC.

Regarding this clonotype: The junction shows a germline mismatch at one end, possibly a read error. This chain uses TRBV28 with TRBJ2-7; tentative D call: TRBD2 (5 bases). Germline V gene data show CDR1 as MDHEN and CDR2 as SYDVKM. The CDR3 runs to 13 residues. Written as DNA, the CDR3 is TGTGCCAGCATGCGGGCGGTGACCTACGACCAGTACTTC. As protein: CASMRAVTYDQYF.

This chain links TRBV6-5 with TRBJ2-3, with 8 bases aligning to TRBD2. The CDR3 covers 15 residues. Germline V CDR1 and CDR2: MNHEY, SVGAGI. The ends lost 10 bases at V and 3 bases at J; junction bases unmatched: 12. CDR3 DNA sequence: TGTGCCACCAACCCAGGGTTAGCGGGAACAGATACGCAGTATTTT. Protein: CATNPGLAGTDTQYF.

Concerning this clonotype itself: The CDR3 does not close with the conserved phenylalanine or tryptophan, likely indicating a read error. V and J are TRBV11-1 and TRBJ2-3; 8 nucleotides agree with TRBD2. Germline lookup yields CDR1 SGHAT and CDR2 FQDESV (reference sequence). This CDR3 is 16 amino acids long. The CDR3 nucleotides are TGTGACAGCAGCTTACAAGCGGGAGTCAGCACATATACGCAGTATTGT. Translated, it gives CDSSLQAGVSTYTQYC.

This clonotype was seen just once. This chain joins TRBV6-5 and TRBJ2-1; 13 bases are a match to TRBD2. The CDR3 runs 17 residues. Germline CDR1 is MNHEY and CDR2 is SVGAGI. V gave up 5 bases and J gave up 8 bases; unmatched junction bases: 12. The chain's CDR3 is CASSKTSGRGGYDEQFF. The CDR3 bases are TGTGCCAGCAGTAAAACTAGCGGGAGGGGGGGGTACGATGAGCAGTTCTTC.

The gene calls are TRBV20-1 and TRBJ2-7; 12 positions match TRBD1. Trimming cost V 6 bases and J 2 bases; bases outside gene matches: 8. The CDR3 is 15 amino acids. Germline V lookup: CDR1 DFQATT, CDR2 SNEGSKA (reference sequence). CDR3 coding DNA: TGCAGTGCACGGTCCCGGGACAGGGGGCCCTACGAGCAGTACTTC. This translates into CSARSRDRGPYEQYF.